This TCR beta chain came from a study of cytomegalovirus exposure and HLA in healthy donors. Study results and caveats: Being indistinguishable, some V segments were excluded, TRBV6-2 and TRBV6-3 among them. The investigators catalogued 150 to 200 TCR beta chains as cytomegalovirus-associated.

In the case of this clone: Its antigen is as yet unknown.

Researchers ran the PCR with 60 Vbeta and 13 Jbeta primers. Clones were read by immunoSEQ multiplex PCR, and TCRdb kept only the in-frame ones, dropping some. In the table there are fewer than 95,000 clones, about 80% of which are singletons. The CDR3 contains 12 residues. CDR1 and CDR2 (germline): SEHNR, FQNEAQ (reference sequence). V lost 1 base, J lost 7 bases, and 8 bases lay in between. Each donor's status was that of a healthy bone marrow donor. The TCR was taken from a man aged 30 to 39 in good health and CMV-seronegative. Specimen: PBMCs. V gene TRBV7-9 combines with J gene TRBJ2-7; D is uncertain. In DNA form, the CDR3 reads TGTGCCAGCAGCTTAGTAACCGAGGAGCAGTACTTC. This encodes CASSLVTEEQYF. Full variable domain (remainder filled in from reference TRBV7-9 and TRBJ2-7): DTGVSQNPRHKITKRGQNVTFRCDPISEHNRLYWYRQTLGQGPEFLTYFQNEAQLEKSRLLSDRFSAERPKGSFSTLEIQRTEQGDSAMYLCASSLVTEEQYFGPGTRLTVT.